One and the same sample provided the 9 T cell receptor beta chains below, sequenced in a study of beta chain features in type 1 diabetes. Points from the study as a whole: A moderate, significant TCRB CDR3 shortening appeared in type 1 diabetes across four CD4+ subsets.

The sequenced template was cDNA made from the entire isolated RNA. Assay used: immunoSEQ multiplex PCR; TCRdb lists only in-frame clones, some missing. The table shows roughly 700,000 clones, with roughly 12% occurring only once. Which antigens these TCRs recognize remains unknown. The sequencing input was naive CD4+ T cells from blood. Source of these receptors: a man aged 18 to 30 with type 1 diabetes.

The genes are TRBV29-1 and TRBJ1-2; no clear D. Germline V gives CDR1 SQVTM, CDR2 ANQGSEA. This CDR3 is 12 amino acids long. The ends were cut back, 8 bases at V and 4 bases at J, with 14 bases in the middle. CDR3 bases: TGCAGCATCGGGGAAGTTACCTATGGCTACACCTTC. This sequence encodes CSIGEVTYGYTF.

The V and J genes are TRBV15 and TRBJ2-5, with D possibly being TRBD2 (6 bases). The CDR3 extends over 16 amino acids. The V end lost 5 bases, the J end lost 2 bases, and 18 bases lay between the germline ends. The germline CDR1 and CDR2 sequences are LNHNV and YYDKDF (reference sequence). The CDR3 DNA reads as TGTGCCACCAGCCCCATCGGGGGAAGACATCAAGAGACCCAGTACTTC. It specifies CATSPIGGRHQETQYF.

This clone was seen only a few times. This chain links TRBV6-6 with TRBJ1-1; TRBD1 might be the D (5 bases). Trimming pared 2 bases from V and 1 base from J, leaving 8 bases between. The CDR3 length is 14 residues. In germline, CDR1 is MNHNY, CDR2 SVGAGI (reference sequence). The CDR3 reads CASSYKTANTEAFF. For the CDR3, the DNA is TGTGCCAGCAGTTACAAGACAGCGAACACTGAAGCTTTCTTT.

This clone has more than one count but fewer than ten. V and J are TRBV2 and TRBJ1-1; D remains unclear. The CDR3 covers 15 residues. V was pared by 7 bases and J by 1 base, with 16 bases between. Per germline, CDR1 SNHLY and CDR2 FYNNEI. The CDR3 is CASNTPQMANTEAFF. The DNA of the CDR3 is TGTGCCAGCAATACCCCACAAATGGCGAACACTGAAGCTTTCTTT.

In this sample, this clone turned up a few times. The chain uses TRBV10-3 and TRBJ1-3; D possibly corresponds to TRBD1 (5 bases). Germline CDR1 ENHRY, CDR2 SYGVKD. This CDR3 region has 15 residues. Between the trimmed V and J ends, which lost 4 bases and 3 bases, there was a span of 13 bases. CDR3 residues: CAISASGTLGNTIYF. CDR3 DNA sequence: TGTGCCATCAGTGCGTCCGGGACTCTTGGAAACACCATATATTTT.

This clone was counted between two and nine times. CDR3 coding DNA: TGTGCCTGGTCATTAGGGCTAGCGGGGGCCCCGTTCTTC. Its protein product is CAWSLGLAGAPFF. V and J are TRBV30 and TRBJ2-1, with 10 bases lining up with TRBD2. This CDR3 is 13 amino acids long. Germline trimming cut 5 bases from V and 15 bases from J; bases unmatched to any gene: 13. Germline CDR1 and CDR2: GTSNPN and SVGIG (reference sequence).

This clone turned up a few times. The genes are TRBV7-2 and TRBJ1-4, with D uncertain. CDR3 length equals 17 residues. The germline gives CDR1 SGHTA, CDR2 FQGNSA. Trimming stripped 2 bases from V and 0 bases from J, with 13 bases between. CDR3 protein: CASSLRLAAATNEKLFF. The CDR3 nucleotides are TGTGCCAGCAGCTTAAGGTTGGCAGCCGCAACTAATGAAAAACTGTTTTTT.

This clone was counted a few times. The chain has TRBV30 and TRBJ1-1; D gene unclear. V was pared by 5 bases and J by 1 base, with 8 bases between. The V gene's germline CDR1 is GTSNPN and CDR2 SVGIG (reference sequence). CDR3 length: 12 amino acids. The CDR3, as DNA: TGTGCCTGGCGGCCTGCGAACACTGAAGCTTTCTTT. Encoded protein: CAWRPANTEAFF.

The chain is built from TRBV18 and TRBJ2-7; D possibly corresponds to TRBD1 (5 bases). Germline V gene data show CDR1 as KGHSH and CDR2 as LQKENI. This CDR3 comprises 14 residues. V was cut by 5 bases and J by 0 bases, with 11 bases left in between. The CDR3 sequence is CASSTGVFSYEQYF. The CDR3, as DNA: TGTGCCAGCTCAACAGGAGTCTTCTCCTACGAGCAGTACTTC.